This passage covers 17 T cell receptor beta chains from one sample sequenced in a study of T cell responses to AZD1222 COVID-19 vaccine. The data were produced by immunoSEQ multiplex PCR, yet TCRdb's version contains in-frame clones alone and is incomplete. The table records about 48,000 clones, approximately 83% of them present only once. Sequenced material: peripheral blood, taken 28 days after the second AZD1222 dose. These receptors originate from an adult who received the AZD1222 COVID-19 vaccine.

The gene calls are TRBV2 and TRBJ1-5; 8 nucleotides line up with TRBD1. This CDR3 has 13 residues. In germline, CDR1 is SNHLY, CDR2 FYNNEI. The V gene end was trimmed by 10 bases and the J gene end by 3 bases; junction bases not matched to a gene: 5. CDR3 loop: CATKGQDNQPQHF. The CDR3, as DNA: TGTGCCACCAAGGGACAGGACAATCAGCCCCAGCATTTT.

The rearrangement uses TRBV6-1 and TRBJ1-5; D unresolved. This CDR3 comprises 13 residues. Trimming stripped 3 bases from V and 4 bases from J, with 7 bases between. CDR1 and CDR2 (germline): MNHNS, SASEGT. CDR3 region: CASSERGNQPQHF. DNA of the CDR3: TGTGCCAGCAGTGAGCGTGGGAATCAGCCCCAGCATTTT.

For this clone: In the same sample, other DNA sequences code for this CDR3. The V call is TRBV9, the J call TRBJ2-3; 9 bases are shared with TRBD2. In germline, CDR1 is SGDLS, CDR2 YYNGEE. CDR3 length equals 16 residues. Losses at the gene ends were 0 bases for V and 3 bases for J; bases not matched to a gene: 5. The CDR3 here is CASSVGAGGGTDTQYF. In DNA form, the CDR3 reads TGTGCCAGCAGCGTAGGCGCGGGAGGGGGGACAGATACGCAGTATTTT.

V gene TRBV7-9 combines with J gene TRBJ2-7, with 10 bases matching TRBD2. With 5 bases clipped from V and 0 bases from J, the junction kept 4 bases outside the gene matches. In germline, CDR1 is SEHNR, CDR2 FQNEAQ (reference sequence). The CDR3 runs 15 residues. The CDR3 here is CASSTRLAGSYEQYF. DNA of the CDR3: TGTGCCAGCAGCACCCGACTAGCGGGCTCCTACGAGCAGTACTTC. Full variable domain (outside the CDR3, taken from reference TRBV7-9 and TRBJ2-7): DTGVSQNPRHKITKRGQNVTFRCDPISEHNRLYWYRQTLGQGPEFLTYFQNEAQLEKSRLLSDRFSAERPKGSFSTLEIQRTEQGDSAMYLCASSTRLAGSYEQYFGPGTRLTVT.

The CDR3 DNA is TGTGCCAGCTCACCACCGACGGGACCCAACTATGGCTACACCTTC. Translated, it gives CASSPPTGPNYGYTF. The gene calls are TRBV18 and TRBJ1-2; maybe TRBD1 (5 bases). The germline gives CDR1 KGHSH, CDR2 LQKENI. The V gene lost 0 bases and the J gene lost 2 bases, with 10 bases spanning the gap. The length of the CDR3 is 15 residues.

This clone was detected only a few times. The chain links TRBV3-1 (or the pseudogene TRBV3-2) to TRBJ1-5; 9 nucleotides align to TRBD1. V shed 4 bases and J 2 bases; nucleotides not matched to a gene: 0. Germline-derived CDR1 and CDR2 are LGHDT and YNNKEL (reference sequence). The CDR3 spans 14 residues. The CDR3 DNA sequence: TGTGCCAGCAGCCGGACAGGGGGCAATCAGCCCCAGCATTTT. It is translated as CASSRTGGNQPQHF.

In DNA form, the CDR3 reads TGTGCCAGCAGCCCCAGTGGGGGGCGCATCGGTCAGCCCCAGCATTTT. Protein product: CASSPSGGRIGQPQHF. V usage is TRBV6-2 or TRBV6-3 and J usage is TRBJ1-5, with a tentative D call TRBD1 (6 bases). This CDR3 contains 16 residues. CDR1 and CDR2 (germline): MNHEY, SVGEGT. V lost 6 bases and J lost 6, with 21 bases in between.

This chain links TRBV5-1 with TRBJ2-5; D remains ambiguous. V lost 1 base and J lost 4, with 14 bases in between. This CDR3 is 15 amino acids long. CDR1 and CDR2 from the germline V gene are SGHRS and YFSETQ. DNA for the CDR3: TGCGCCAGCAGCTTGCTGGGGTCGGTAGCAGAGACCCAGTACTTC. This sequence encodes CASSLLGSVAETQYF.

This chain connects TRBV9 to TRBJ2-7, with 7 bases identical to TRBD1. CDR1 and CDR2 from the germline V gene are SGDLS and YYNGEE. The CDR3 is made up of 15 amino acids. V lost 3 bases and J lost 6; bases outside the gene matches: 12. The CDR3: CASSAAGMTGSEQYF. The DNA of the CDR3 is TGTGCCAGCAGCGCCGCCGGGATGACAGGGAGCGAGCAGTACTTC.

This sequence joins TRBV4-3 and TRBJ2-7; no reliable D call. This CDR3 region has 17 residues. Germline V lookup: CDR1 LGHNA, CDR2 YSLEER. V was clipped by 0 bases and J by 1 base, with 16 bases between them. CDR3 DNA sequence: TGCGCCAGCAGCCAAGATAATAGTAGGGTGCAGTCCTACGAGCAGTACTTC. It is translated as CASSQDNSRVQSYEQYF.

This sequence joins TRBV7-9 and TRBJ2-7; 9 bases line up with TRBD1. CDR3 size: 13 residues. V was pared by 3 bases and J by 6 bases, with 3 bases of the junction left unmatched. Looked up from germline, CDR1 is SEHNR and CDR2 is FQNEAQ (reference sequence). The CDR3 protein is CASSFGTGIEQYF. The CDR3 region has the DNA TGTGCCAGCAGCTTCGGGACAGGGATCGAGCAGTACTTC.

The chain links TRBV4-2 to TRBJ2-3, with TRBD2 matching 8 bases. The germline V gene has CDR1 LGHNA and CDR2 YNFKEQ. V trimming: 0 bases; J trimming: 0 bases; junction bases outside the gene matches: 2. This CDR3 region has 16 residues. CDR3 in amino acids: CASSQDPSGSTDTQYF. For the CDR3, the DNA is TGTGCCAGCAGCCAAGATCCTAGCGGGAGCACAGATACGCAGTATTTT.

The genes are TRBV5-1 and TRBJ2-3; D may correspond to TRBD1 or TRBD2 (6 bases each). This CDR3 is 20 amino acids long. Germline CDR1 reads SGHRS; CDR2 reads YFSETQ. V lost 0 bases and J 2 bases, leaving 25 bases between the germline ends. The CDR3 DNA is TGCGCCAGCAGCTTGGAAGGGGGGCGGGTACTGCGGCTAGCCACAGATACGCAGTATTTT. The encoded protein is CASSLEGGRVLRLATDTQYF.

The chain links TRBV27 to TRBJ1-4; D not certain. Germline assignment: CDR1 MNHEY and CDR2 SMNVEV (reference sequence). V lost 3 bases to trimming and J lost 7 bases, with 9 bases between them. The CDR3 has 13 residues. In DNA form, the CDR3 reads TGTGCCAGCAGTTTCTCGGGTTTTGAAAAACTGTTTTTT. Residues: CASSFSGFEKLFF.

The chain is built from TRBV4-3 and TRBJ2-3; 9 bases map to TRBD2. The V gene's germline CDR1 is LGHNA and CDR2 YSLEER. This CDR3 region has 16 residues. The ends lost 0 bases at V and 5 bases at J; junction bases unmatched: 6. CDR3 loop: CASSQDTREGKDTQYF. In DNA form, the CDR3 reads TGCGCCAGCAGCCAAGATACGCGGGAGGGTAAAGATACGCAGTATTTT.

The J gene is TRBJ1-2, the V gene TRBV27, with D possibly matching TRBD1 (5 bases). This CDR3 contains 15 residues. CDR1 MNHEY and CDR2 SMNVEV come from the germline V gene (reference sequence). V was clipped by 10 bases and J by 3 bases, with 21 bases between them. This chain's CDR3 is CATSSLKGRDYGYTF. The CDR3 DNA is TGTGCCACTTCTTCACTTAAGGGACGGGACTATGGCTACACCTTC.

The chain joins TRBV18 to TRBJ2-7; 15 bases fit TRBD2. The CDR3 is 17 amino acids. Trimming removed 0 bases from V and 4 bases from J; junction bases left unmatched: 4. From germline, CDR1 is KGHSH and CDR2 LQKENI. The CDR3 is CASSPPGLAGGGYEQYF. For the CDR3, the DNA is TGTGCCAGCTCACCACCGGGACTAGCGGGAGGAGGATACGAGCAGTACTTC.